This entry features one TCR beta chain sequence. The germline CDR1 and CDR2 sequences are MNHNS and SASEGT. V shed 3 bases and J 1 base; nucleotides not matched to a gene: 2. The CDR3 is 14 amino acids. This entry belongs to a study of blood T cell repertoires in COVID-19. Study-wide background: T cells, B-cell-depleted T cells, or PBMCs provided the cDNA or gDNA that served as material.

Produced via immunoSEQ multiplex PCR; TCRdb's table is partial and in-frame only. The data hold more than 200,000 clones, with over 75% observed a single time. Study members were between about 18 and 100 years old and lived in 25 or so US regions. The specimen was PBMCs or T cells enriched from blood (not recorded which). The source of this sequence is a man aged 30 to 45 in a cohort exposed to, infected with or recovered from COVID-19 (not recorded which). The chain recombines TRBV6-1 with TRBJ2-7, with TRBD2 matching 8 bases. This CDR3 is CASSETGGSYEQYF. CDR3 nucleotide sequence: TGTGCCAGCAGTGAGACGGGGGGGTCCTACGAGCAGTACTTC.